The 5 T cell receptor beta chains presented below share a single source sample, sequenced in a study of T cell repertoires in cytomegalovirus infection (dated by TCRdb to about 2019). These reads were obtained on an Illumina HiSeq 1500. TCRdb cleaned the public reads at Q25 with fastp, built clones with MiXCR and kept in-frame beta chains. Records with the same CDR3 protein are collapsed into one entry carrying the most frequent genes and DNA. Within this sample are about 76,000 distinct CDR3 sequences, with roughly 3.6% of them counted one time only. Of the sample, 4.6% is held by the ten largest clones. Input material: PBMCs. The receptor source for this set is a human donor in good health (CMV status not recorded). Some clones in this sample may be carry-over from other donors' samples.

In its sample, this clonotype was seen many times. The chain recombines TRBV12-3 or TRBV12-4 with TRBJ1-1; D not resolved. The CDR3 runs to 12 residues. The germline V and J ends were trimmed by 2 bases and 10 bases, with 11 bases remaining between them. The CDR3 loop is CASSLPRVRAFF. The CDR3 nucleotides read TGTGCCAGCAGTTTACCTAGGGTTCGAGCTTTCTTT.

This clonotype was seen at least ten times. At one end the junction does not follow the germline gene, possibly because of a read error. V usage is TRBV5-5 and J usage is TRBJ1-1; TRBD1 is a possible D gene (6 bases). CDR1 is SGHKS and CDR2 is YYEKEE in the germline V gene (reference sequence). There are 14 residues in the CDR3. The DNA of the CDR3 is TGTGTCAGCAGCTTGGGAAGGGGGTATACTGAAGCTTTCTTT. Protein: CVSSLGRGYTEAFF. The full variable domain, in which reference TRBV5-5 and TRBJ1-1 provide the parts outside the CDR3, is DAGVTQSPTHLIKTRGQQVTLRCSPISGHKSVSWYQQVLGQGPQFIFQYYEKEERGRGNFPDRFSARQFPNYSSELNVNALLLGDSALYLCVSSLGRGYTEAFFGQGTRLTVV.

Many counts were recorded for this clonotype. This CDR3 is CASSPPSPEQFF. The CDR3 DNA reads TGTGCCAGCAGCCCACCCTCGCCGGAGCAGTTCTTC. The gene calls are TRBV7-2 and TRBJ2-1; D is ambiguous. The V end was cut by 5 bases, the J end by 10 bases, with 12 bases between. Germline CDR1 SGHTA, CDR2 FQGNSA. This CDR3 has 12 amino acids.

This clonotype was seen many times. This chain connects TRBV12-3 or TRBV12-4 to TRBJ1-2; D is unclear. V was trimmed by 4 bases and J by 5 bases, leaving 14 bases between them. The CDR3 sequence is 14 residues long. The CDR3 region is CASSSRQLFYGYTF. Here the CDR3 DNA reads TGTGCCAGCAGTTCTCGGCAGCTTTTTTATGGCTACACCTTC.

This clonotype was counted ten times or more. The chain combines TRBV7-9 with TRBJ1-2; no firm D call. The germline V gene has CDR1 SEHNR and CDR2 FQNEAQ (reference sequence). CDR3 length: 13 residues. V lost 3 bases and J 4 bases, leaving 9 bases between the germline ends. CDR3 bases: TGTGCCAGCAGCTTGGTAGTGTCCTATGGCTACACCTTC. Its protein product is CASSLVVSYGYTF. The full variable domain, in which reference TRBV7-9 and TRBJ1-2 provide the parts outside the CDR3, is DTGVSQNPRHKITKRGQNVTFRCDPISEHNRLYWYRQTLGQGPEFLTYFQNEAQLEKSRLLSDRFSAERPKGSFSTLEIQRTEQGDSAMYLCASSLVVSYGYTFGSGTRLTVV.